This passage covers 9 T cell receptor beta chains from one sample sequenced in a study of cytomegalovirus exposure and HLA in healthy donors (dated 2017 in TCRdb). The protocol used for the library was the immunoSEQ multiplex PCR assay. A mixture of 60 forward primers for TCR Vbeta segments and 13 reverse primers for TCR Jbeta segments was used in the multiplex PCR. What TCRdb holds here is the immuneACCESS table cut down to in-frame rearrangements. Part of the clones is not present; checked against another copy, under half of the missing clones reflect an unresolved V gene, and the others are unexplained. The table of this sample itemizes about 39,000 clones. In total, the top ten clones hold about 3% of the sample. Sequenced sample: PBMCs. Receptors were obtained from a young woman in good health and CMV-seropositive.

The chain has TRBV6-6 and TRBJ2-3; no firm D call. Germline V gene data show CDR1 as MNHNY and CDR2 as SVGAGI (reference sequence). The CDR3 sequence is 14 residues long. With 5 bases removed from V and 2 bases from J, the gap between germline ends came to 11 bases. The CDR3 reads CASSRLTSTDTQYF. CDR3 DNA: TGTGCCAGCAGTAGACTGACCTCCACAGATACGCAGTATTTT.

V is TRBV4-1 and J is TRBJ2-1; possibly TRBD2 for D (6 bases). V dropped 1 base and J dropped 6 bases, with 13 bases sitting between them. This CDR3 region has 15 residues. Germline assignment: CDR1 MGHRA and CDR2 YSYEKL. This CDR3 reads CASSQGPRRGNEQFF. The CDR3, as DNA: TGCGCCAGCAGCCAAGGTCCCCGGCGGGGCAATGAGCAGTTCTTC.

J is TRBJ1-5 and V is TRBV28; 10 bases are shared with TRBD1. Trimming cost V 3 bases and J 7 bases; bases outside gene matches: 3. The CDR3 sequence is 14 residues long. Germline assignment: CDR1 MDHEN and CDR2 SYDVKM. The CDR3 loop reads CASSLGQGTQPQHF. In nucleotides, the CDR3 is TGTGCCAGCAGTTTGGGACAGGGGACGCAGCCCCAGCATTTT. The variable domain in full, completed from reference TRBV28 and TRBJ1-5, reads DVKVTQSSRYLVKRTGEKVFLECVQDMDHENMFWYRQDPGLGLRLIYFSYDVKMKEKGDIPEGYSVSREKKERFSLILESASTNQTSMYLCASSLGQGTQPQHFGDGTRLSIL.

The chain joins TRBV5-1 to TRBJ2-3; 13 bases align to TRBD2. J lost 2 bases, V lost 3 bases, and 3 bases had no gene match. Germline V gives CDR1 SGHRS, CDR2 YFSETQ. CDR3 length: 16 amino acids. In nucleotides, the CDR3 is TGCGCCAGCAGCTCAGGGACTAGCGGGGCCACAGATACGCAGTATTTT. Translation gives CASSSGTSGATDTQYF.

This chain uses TRBV30 with TRBJ2-2, with 10 nucleotides matching TRBD1. V lost 4 bases to trimming and J lost 3 bases; unmatched junction nucleotides: 8. CDR3 length equals 16 residues. Germline values: CDR1 GTSNPN, CDR2 SVGIG (reference sequence). Here the CDR3 DNA reads TGTGCCTGGACCACCCGGGGGACAGGGGACACCGGGGAGCTGTTTTTT. Translated, it gives CAWTTRGTGDTGELFF.

The chain combines TRBV28 with TRBJ1-1; the D is unclear. The CDR3 covers 17 residues. Trimming stripped 4 bases from V and 3 bases from J, with 21 bases between. Per germline, CDR1 MDHEN and CDR2 SYDVKM. Written as DNA, the CDR3 is TGTGCCAGCAGTTCATCTCTTAACGGTATGTTGCACACTGAAGCTTTCTTT. Translation: CASSSSLNGMLHTEAFF.

This chain uses TRBV28 with TRBJ2-6, with a possible D match to TRBD1 (5 bases). The germline gives CDR1 MDHEN, CDR2 SYDVKM. The ends were cut back, 7 bases at V and 0 bases at J, with 13 bases in the middle. CDR3 size: 16 residues. Written as DNA, the CDR3 is TGTGCCAGCACCCTGGGCGGACACTCTGGGGCCAACGTCCTGACTTTC. Its protein product is CASTLGGHSGANVLTF.

The V gene is TRBV5-1, the J gene TRBJ1-1, with unresolved D. Germline CDR1 reads SGHRS; CDR2 reads YFSETQ. Between the trimmed V and J ends, which lost 4 bases and 5 bases, there was a span of 15 bases. The CDR3 runs to 14 residues. CDR3: CASSREEVGTEAFF. DNA of the CDR3: TGCGCCAGCAGCCGCGAGGAGGTGGGGACTGAAGCTTTCTTT.

This sequence joins TRBV28 and TRBJ2-3; weak D call: TRBD2 (7 bases). Trimming removed 6 bases at V and 6 bases at J, with 10 bases between. The CDR3 length is 12 residues. Germline V lookup: CDR1 MDHEN, CDR2 SYDVKM. DNA for the CDR3: TGTGCCAGCAGGGAGGGGGGGGATACGCAGTATTTT. The encoded protein is CASREGGDTQYF.